In its sample, the clone carrying this TCR beta chain was seen many times. The antigen is not known. A much larger clone is a single base away; this may be a read error. Given the absence of the conserved phenylalanine or tryptophan at the CDR3 end, a read error is likely. Only patients with CD8+CD57+ cell expansion on flow cytometry were chosen for sequencing. Patients uniformly had severe acquired aplastic anemia. Both TCR beta VDJ combination and CDR3 sequence profiling were carried out. Genomic DNA was the template for this profiling. TCRdb analysed the reads with MiXCR anew, one entry per CDR3 protein. Among 150,000 or so distinct CDR3 sequences listed, around 50% were seen once. The sample originates from a study of CD8+CD57+ T cells in acquired aplastic anemia. Across the whole study: Each DNA sample taken from sorted CD4+ and CD8+ cells came to 3 to 3.5 ug on average.

There are 15 residues in the CDR3. V lost 5 bases and J lost 5; bases outside the gene matches: 6. Germline values: CDR1 SGHTA, CDR2 FQGNSA. Study results and caveats: It was found that some 30 CD8+ CDR3 sequences were shared between patients and controls. CD8+ Simpson's diversity showed no significant patient-control difference.

This chain uses TRBV7-2 with TRBJ1-6; 7 bases map to TRBD1. The sequence was collected from a human donor with aplastic anemia. The material sequenced was sorted CD4+, CD8+, or CD8+CD57+ T cells (not recorded which) from PBMCs. CDR3 in DNA: TGTGCCAGCAGCCTCCGACAGGGCAATAATTCACCCCTCCACCTT. Translated, it gives CASSLRQGNNSPLHL.